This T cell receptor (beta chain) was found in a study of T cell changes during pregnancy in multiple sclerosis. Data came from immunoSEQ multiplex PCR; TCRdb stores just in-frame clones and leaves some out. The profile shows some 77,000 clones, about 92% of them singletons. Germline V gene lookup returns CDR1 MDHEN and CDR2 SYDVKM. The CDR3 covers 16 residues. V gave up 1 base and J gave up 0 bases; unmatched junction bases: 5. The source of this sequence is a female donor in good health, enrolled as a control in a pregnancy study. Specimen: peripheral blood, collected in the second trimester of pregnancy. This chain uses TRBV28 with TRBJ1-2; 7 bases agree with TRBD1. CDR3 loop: CASSLSVRGSNYGYTF. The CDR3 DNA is TGTGCCAGCAGTTTATCGGTCAGGGGGTCTAACTATGGCTACACCTTC.